This TCR beta chain was sequenced during a study of T cell responses to AZD1222 COVID-19 vaccine. Turning to the study itself: Samples with a second dose at about 4 or about 12 weeks were pooled together. Notes on the study in general: Elevations in Spike-specific TCR breadth and depth followed administration of two AZD1222 doses. The donor cohort was predominantly white British with a female majority, and clonal diversity may have been underestimated. Spike-spanning, vaccine-associated CD4 TCRs were dominant at 160-218 and 743-854.

Measured with immunoSEQ multiplex PCR; TCRdb has only the in-frame clones, and not every one. Counted here are about 150,000 clones, about 87% occurring once; the ten biggest clones make up approximately 3.1%. The germline CDR1 and CDR2 sequences are LNHDA and SQIVND (reference sequence). The CDR3 spans 15 residues. V lost 6 bases, J lost 7 bases, and 10 bases stayed unmatched. Details on this clone: Antigen: not known.

V is TRBV19 and J is TRBJ1-4; 8 positions agree with TRBD1. The TCR comes from an adult in good health. Specimen: peripheral blood, collected on day 0 of AZD1222 vaccination. The CDR3 loop is CASSLPGGLGEKLFF. Here the CDR3 DNA reads TGTGCCAGTAGCTTGCCAGGGGGCCTGGGTGAAAAACTGTTTTTT.